Shown below are 3 T cell receptor beta chains from a single sample sequenced in a study of monozygotic twins with inflammatory bowel disease. TCRdb re-called the 5' RACE reads and catalogs CDR3 proteins one per entry, DNA excluded. This repertoire includes approximately 330,000 distinct CDR3 sequences. The sample consisted of blood. These receptors were taken from a human donor with ulcerative colitis or Crohn's disease, or a healthy co-twin of an affected twin (not recorded which).

The chain uses TRBV18 and TRBJ2-7. From germline, CDR1 is KGHSH and CDR2 LQKENI. The CDR3 totals 13 residues. Here the CDR3 reads CASSPPYGYEQYF.

The chain is built from TRBV4-1 and TRBJ2-1. Germline V gene lookup returns CDR1 MGHRA and CDR2 YSYEKL. This CDR3 has 13 amino acids. This CDR3 is CASSQGGGNEQFF.

This rearrangement joins TRBV30 to TRBJ2-2; without DNA, the TCRdb call of TRBD1 cannot be checked. Per germline, CDR1 GTSNPN and CDR2 SVGIG (reference sequence). The CDR3 covers 13 residues. This CDR3 reads CAWGRGAPGELFF.